The subject of this entry is one T cell receptor (beta chain). Its specificity is not known. Germline V gene data show CDR1 as MNHEY and CDR2 as SVGAGI. Trimming left V 4 bases short and J 2 bases short, with 11 bases between. CDR3 length: 14 residues. The data are from a study of CD8+ T cells in alopecia areata. Treatment reported: oral pan-JAK inhibitor, 5-10 mg twice daily. Broader study findings: In lesional scalp, particularly from alopecia totalis/universalis, clonality was higher than in normal scalp.

RNA extraction was followed by reverse transcription into cDNA, which acted as the sequencing template. The method was immunoSEQ multiplex PCR; TCRdb's version includes in-frame clones alone and lacks a portion of them. This sample has roughly 200,000 clones, with around two fifths found just once. The chain joins TRBV6-5 to TRBJ1-2, with D tentatively TRBD1 (6 bases). The starting material was CD4+ T cells sorted from blood, obtained at approximately week 30, from a patient treated with tofacitinib. This TCR came from a human donor with alopecia areata. CDR3 region: CASSLTGINYGYTF. The CDR3 DNA is TGTGCCAGCAGTTTGACAGGTATCAACTATGGCTACACCTTC.